The clone carrying this TCR beta chain occurred once. The same CDR3 is also encoded by other DNA sequences in this sample. These data are taken from a study of radiotherapy plus CTLA-4 blockade in lung cancer. This CDR3 is built from 21 residues. V lost 3 bases and J 6 bases, leaving 33 bases between the germline ends. CDR1 is LGHNA, CDR2 YSLEER, per germline. The data were produced by immunoSEQ multiplex PCR, yet TCRdb's version contains in-frame clones alone and is incomplete. The table records about 32,000 clones, around 85% of them present only once. The sequence derives from a human donor with non-small cell lung cancer who had stable disease on radiotherapy plus ipilimumab. The material sequenced was peripheral blood, taken from a patient treated with radiotherapy plus ipilimumab. The V call is TRBV4-3, the J call TRBJ2-1, with D perhaps matching TRBD2 (6 bases). The CDR3 coding sequence is TGCGCCAGCAGCCAGGGGGGTTTTTTGGGGATCGACTTGCCATCGCCCAATGAGCAGTTCTTC. Translating it yields CASSQGGFLGIDLPSPNEQFF.